This T cell receptor (beta chain) was identified during a study of blood T cells in healthy people across ages. Overall study results and limits: It was held that diversity estimates obtained from one million T cells represented underestimates. Versus aged donors, long-lived donors had higher diversity and more naive CD4+ cells.

Only a few counts were recorded for this clonotype. What it binds is not known. The CDR3 is 14 residues long. After removal of 7 bases from V and 3 bases from J, the junction contained 5 bases not matched to a gene. The germline V gene encodes CDR1 SNHLY and CDR2 FYNNEI. Primed by a sample-barcoded 5' primer and a J-beta primer mix, a second PCR proceeded for 7 to 11 cycles. TCRdb re-called the 5' RACE reads with MiXCR, one entry per CDR3 protein. The profile covers some 900,000 distinct CDR3 sequences, with roughly 50% appearing a single time and roughly 13% taken by the ten largest. The chain couples TRBV2 to TRBJ2-5; 10 bases line up with TRBD2. This sequence was found in a man aged 30 to 45 in good health. Specimen: blood. The CDR3: CASTKAGGKETQYF. The CDR3 bases are TGTGCCAGCACGAAAGCGGGGGGGAAAGAGACCCAGTACTTC. Supplemented by reference TRBV2 and TRBJ2-5, the full variable domain reads EPEVTQTPSHQVTQMGQEVILRCVPISNHLYFYWYRQILGQKVEFLVSFYNNEISEKSEIFDDQFSVERPDGSNFTLKIRSTKLEDSAMYFCASTKAGGKETQYFGPGTRLLVL.